A selection of T cell receptor beta chains follows, all from one sample in a study of early T cells in non-severe SARS-CoV-2 infection. TCRdb reanalysed the 5' RACE reads using MiXCR and keeps one entry per CDR3 protein. The top ten hold around 1.7% of the sample, which has around 70,000 distinct CDR3 sequences, 9% to 15% seen once. The sample comprised whole blood. These TCRs come from an adult who was a healthcare worker with PCR-confirmed SARS-CoV-2 infection or an uninfected control (not recorded which). Each CDR3 is given without its conserved first and last residue. Clone size is not always given. Where it is, it says once, few, many or a class for expanded clones.

TRBV28 many ASSLVRARSEAF
TRBV18 few ASSPLPSGTLNTEAF
TRBV9 few ASSSARTPGDTQY
TRBV10-3 NA ATNLGGGRGPHEQY
TRBV5-1 many ASSLVAGLASNEQF
TRBV3-1 NA ASSPTGDLKAT
TRBV19 few ASESGGLGANVLT
TRBV12-3/TRBV12-4 few ASSVSGTGGYNEQF
TRBV20-1 few SAVRDGSYEQY
TRBV6-1 NA ASSEGQGSSGYT